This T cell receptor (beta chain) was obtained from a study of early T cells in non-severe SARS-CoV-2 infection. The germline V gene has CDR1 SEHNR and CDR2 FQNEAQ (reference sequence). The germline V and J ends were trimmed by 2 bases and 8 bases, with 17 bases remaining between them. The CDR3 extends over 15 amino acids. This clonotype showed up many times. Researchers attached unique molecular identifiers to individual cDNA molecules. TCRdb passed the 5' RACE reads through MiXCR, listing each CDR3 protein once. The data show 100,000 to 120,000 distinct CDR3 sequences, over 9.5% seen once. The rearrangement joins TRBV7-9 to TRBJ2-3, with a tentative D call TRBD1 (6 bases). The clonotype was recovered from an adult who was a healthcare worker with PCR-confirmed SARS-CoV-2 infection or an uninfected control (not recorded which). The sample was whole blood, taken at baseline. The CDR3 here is CASSLPQGNVGTQYF. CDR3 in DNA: TGTGCCAGCAGCTTACCACAGGGAAATGTCGGTACGCAGTATTTT.